Presented here are 24 T cell receptor beta chains from one specimen sequenced in a study of shared clonotypes between healthy human individuals. Profiled with immunoSEQ multiplex PCR; TCRdb holds only in-frame clones, not every one. This table has about 2.1 million clones, over 85% appearing once. The naive CD8 fraction comprised CD45RO-negative cells positively selected for CCR7 and excluded terminally differentiated effector memory CD45RA+ cells. Specimen: naive CD8+ T cells from PBMCs. Source of these receptors: a man younger than 30 in good health. Some clones in this sample may be carry-over from other donors' samples.

This clone was found a few times. This chain links TRBV9 with TRBJ1-1; D is perhaps TRBD1 (6 bases). CDR3 length equals 16 residues. The germline CDR1 and CDR2 sequences are SGDLS and YYNGEE. V lost 3 bases and J lost 3, with 18 bases in between. As DNA, the CDR3 is TGTGCCAGCAGCGCCGAGACGGGGGGCGGGGACACTGAAGCTTTCTTT. It yields the protein CASSAETGGGDTEAFF. The full variable domain, completed using reference TRBV9 and TRBJ1-1, is DSGVTQTPKHLITATGQRVTLRCSPRSGDLSVYWYQQSLDQGLQFLIQYYNGEERAKGNILERFSAQQFPDLHSELNLSSLELGDSALYFCASSAETGGGDTEAFFGQGTRLTVV.

The sample holds one count of this clone. The chain recombines TRBV5-1 with TRBJ2-7; 7 bases are shared with TRBD2. Trimming removed 0 bases from V and 0 bases from J; junction bases left unmatched: 3. The CDR3 has 15 amino acids. The germline V gene encodes CDR1 SGHRS and CDR2 YFSETQ. In DNA, the CDR3 is TGCGCCAGCAGCTTGGAGGGACTATACTCCTACGAGCAGTACTTC. Protein product: CASSLEGLYSYEQYF.

The V call is TRBV10-2, the J call TRBJ2-7; no reliable D call. CDR3 length: 13 residues. The ends were cut back, 5 bases at V and 1 base at J, with 9 bases in the middle. From germline, CDR1 is WSHSY and CDR2 SAAADI. The CDR3: CASSFYYSYEQYF. In nucleotides, the CDR3 is TGCGCCAGCAGTTTCTACTATTCCTACGAGCAGTACTTC.

This clone showed up just a few times. V usage is TRBV29-1 and J usage is TRBJ2-1; D ambiguous. V was clipped by 0 bases and J by 9 bases, with 3 bases between them. The CDR3 runs 10 residues. CDR1 is SQVTM and CDR2 is ANQGSEA in the germline V gene. The CDR3 bases are TGCAGCGTTGAAGATTCTGAGCAGTTCTTC. It encodes CSVEDSEQFF.

As for this clone: Other DNA sequences in this specimen translate into the identical CDR3. The gene calls are TRBV25-1 and TRBJ1-1, with D uncertain. The CDR3 is 11 amino acids. Germline V CDR1 and CDR2: MGHDK, SYGVNS. Trimming took off 0 bases at V and 4 bases at J, with 0 bases between the two ends. CDR3 DNA: TGTGCCAGCAGTGAATACACTGAAGCTTTCTTT. Its protein is CASSEYTEAFF.

The chain has TRBV9 and TRBJ2-3; weak D call: TRBD2 (5 bases). Per the germline V gene, CDR1 is SGDLS and CDR2 is YYNGEE. The CDR3 sequence is 16 residues long. V lost 2 bases and J 0 bases, leaving 13 bases between the germline ends. The DNA of the CDR3 is TGTGCCAGCAGCGTCTGGACTGGGTCTAGCACAGATACGCAGTATTTT. Protein: CASSVWTGSSTDTQYF.

V is TRBV7-2 and J is TRBJ1-2, with D possibly TRBD1 on 5 matching bases. There are 17 residues in the CDR3. From germline, CDR1 is SGHTA and CDR2 FQGNSA. V was cut by 5 bases and J by 3 bases, with 22 bases left in between. CDR3: CASSHRDGPLVDYGYTF. The CDR3 DNA is TGTGCCAGCAGCCACCGGGACGGTCCCCTCGTTGACTATGGCTACACCTTC.

V usage is TRBV9 and J usage is TRBJ2-3; 7 bases map to TRBD1. From germline, CDR1 is SGDLS and CDR2 YYNGEE. V was pared by 1 base and J by 0 bases, with 2 bases of the junction left unmatched. The CDR3 has 15 amino acids. The CDR3 here is CASSVQGESTDTQYF. For the CDR3, the DNA is TGTGCCAGCAGCGTACAGGGGGAAAGCACAGATACGCAGTATTTT.

This sequence joins TRBV27 and TRBJ2-7; no clear D gene. V lost 7 bases, J lost 3 bases, and 19 bases lay in between. The germline V gene encodes CDR1 MNHEY and CDR2 SMNVEV (reference sequence). The CDR3 extends over 15 amino acids. Here the CDR3 reads CASTTWSEGNYEQYF. The CDR3 DNA follows: TGTGCCAGCACCACGTGGTCAGAAGGAAACTACGAGCAGTACTTC.

V gene TRBV27 combines with J gene TRBJ1-2; 11 nucleotides line up with TRBD1. The CDR3 runs 15 residues. V dropped 3 bases and J dropped 4; count of bases not matched to a gene: 4. The germline V gene encodes CDR1 MNHEY and CDR2 SMNVEV (reference sequence). This CDR3 reads CASSFGTGGIYGYTF. CDR3 DNA sequence: TGTGCCAGCAGTTTCGGGACAGGGGGTATCTATGGCTACACCTTC.

The V gene is TRBV9, the J gene TRBJ2-5, with D unclear. V was trimmed by 4 bases and J by 5 bases, leaving 18 bases between them. CDR1 and CDR2 from the germline V gene are SGDLS and YYNGEE. The CDR3 is 15 amino acids. CDR3 nucleotide sequence: TGTGCCAGCAGCCTCACGAGTTCCGTGGGGGAGACCCAGTACTTC. Its protein product is CASSLTSSVGETQYF.

The chain has TRBV6-1 and TRBJ1-5; TRBD1 matches at 9 bases. The CDR3 contains 19 residues. Germline CDR1 and CDR2: MNHNS and SASEGT. The J segment lost 2 bases and the V segment lost 4 bases, leaving 15 bases of the junction unmatched. The CDR3 DNA follows: TGTGCCAGCAGTGCAAACAGGGGGCGAGATTTCGTAGGCAATCAGCCCCAGCATTTT. The encoded protein is CASSANRGRDFVGNQPQHF.

A single count supports this clone. The J gene is TRBJ2-7, the V gene TRBV4-3; TRBD1 matches 9 bases. The germline CDR1 and CDR2 sequences are LGHNA and YSLEER. This CDR3 comprises 19 residues. Germline trimming cut 4 bases from V and 1 base from J; bases unmatched to any gene: 17. The CDR3 DNA follows: TGCGCCAGCAGCCTCTATCTGGGTACCCGGGACAGGGCGTCCTACGAGCAGTACTTC. It is translated as CASSLYLGTRDRASYEQYF.

The rearrangement joins TRBV11-1 to TRBJ1-3, with unresolved D. Germline V gene lookup returns CDR1 SGHAT and CDR2 FQDESV (reference sequence). CDR3 size: 15 residues. With 2 bases removed from V and 0 bases from J, the gap between germline ends came to 8 bases. The DNA of the CDR3 is TGTGCCAGCAGCTTAAACGTTGTCTCTGGAAACACCATATATTTT. This gives the protein CASSLNVVSGNTIYF. Using reference TRBV11-1 and TRBJ1-3 for the parts outside the CDR3, the full variable domain is EAEVAQSPRYKITEKSQAVAFWCDPISGHATLYWYRQILGQGPELLVQFQDESVVDDSQLPKDRFSAERLKGVDSTLKIQPAELGDSAMYLCASSLNVVSGNTIYFGEGSWLTVV.

The V call is TRBV28, the J call TRBJ2-4; 11 bases are a match to TRBD2. The V gene end was trimmed by 5 bases and the J gene end by 0 bases; junction bases not matched to a gene: 9. Germline assignment: CDR1 MDHEN and CDR2 SYDVKM. The CDR3 runs 18 residues. In DNA, the CDR3 is TGTGCCAGCAGTAGCGTAGCGGGAGGGGAGGAAGCCAAAAACATTCAGTACTTC. Protein product: CASSSVAGGEEAKNIQYF.

This rearrangement joins TRBV9 to TRBJ1-2; D possibly corresponds to TRBD1 (5 bases). Germline assignment: CDR1 SGDLS and CDR2 YYNGEE. The CDR3 spans 12 residues. The V end was cut by 3 bases, the J end by 13 bases, with 16 bases between. The CDR3 nucleotides read TGTGCCAGCAGCGCCGGGACGTCCGATCCCACCTTC. It translates to CASSAGTSDPTF. The full variable domain, its missing parts supplied by reference TRBV9 and TRBJ1-2, is DSGVTQTPKHLITATGQRVTLRCSPRSGDLSVYWYQQSLDQGLQFLIQYYNGEERAKGNILERFSAQQFPDLHSELNLSSLELGDSALYFCASSAGTSDPTFGSGTRLTVV.

The chain joins TRBV11-2 to TRBJ2-3; D not resolved. The CDR3 contains 15 residues. Per the germline V gene, CDR1 is SGHAT and CDR2 is FQNNGV. V lost 5 bases and J lost 0, with 12 bases in between. The CDR3 loop reads CASSIGISSTDTQYF. CDR3 nucleotide sequence: TGTGCCAGCAGCATAGGAATTTCTAGCACAGATACGCAGTATTTT.

The J gene is TRBJ1-1, the V gene TRBV10-3, with 8 positions matching TRBD1. The CDR3 sequence is 12 residues long. Germline V gene data show CDR1 as ENHRY and CDR2 as SYGVKD. With 11 bases clipped from V and 1 base from J, the junction kept 3 bases outside the gene matches. The CDR3 nucleotides read TGTGCCGGTGGACAGGGGAACACTGAAGCTTTCTTT. Translation gives CAGGQGNTEAFF.

This chain uses TRBV11-2 with TRBJ2-7, with 7 nucleotides matching TRBD1. The CDR3 extends over 15 amino acids. Germline loops: CDR1 SGHAT, CDR2 FQNNGV. The J segment lost 0 bases and the V segment lost 3 bases, leaving 5 bases of the junction unmatched. CDR3: CASSFGWDSSYEQYF. CDR3 in DNA: TGTGCCAGCAGCTTTGGCTGGGACAGCTCCTACGAGCAGTACTTC.

The chain joins TRBV29-1 to TRBJ2-5; possible D gene TRBD1, 6 bases. Germline-derived CDR1 and CDR2 are SQVTM and ANQGSEA. Deletions cut 6 bases from V and 5 bases from J, with 16 bases between. The CDR3 is 13 residues long. CDR3 loop: CSVGTGSWETQYF. DNA of the CDR3: TGCAGCGTAGGAACAGGGTCGTGGGAGACCCAGTACTTC. Filled out from reference TRBV29-1 and TRBJ2-5, the complete variable domain reads SAVISQKPSRDICQRGTSLTIQCQVDSQVTMMFWYRQQPGQSLTLIATANQGSEATYESGFVIDKFPISRPNLTFSTLTVSNMSPEDSSIYLCSVGTGSWETQYFGPGTRLLVL.

The V call is TRBV29-1, the J call TRBJ1-1; D is uncertain. The CDR3 is made up of 14 amino acids. Germline V lookup: CDR1 SQVTM, CDR2 ANQGSEA. V gave up 4 bases and J gave up 2 bases, with 14 bases separating them. The chain's CDR3 is CSVGPSVGNTEAFF. CDR3 DNA sequence: TGCAGCGTTGGACCGTCGGTGGGAAACACTGAAGCTTTCTTT.

The V and J genes are TRBV9 and TRBJ2-7; the match to TRBD1 covers 7 bases. In germline, CDR1 is SGDLS, CDR2 YYNGEE. V lost 8 bases and J lost 3; bases outside the gene matches: 5. The CDR3 spans 12 residues. This CDR3 is CAREDRHYEQYF. CDR3 sequence (DNA): TGTGCCAGAGAGGACAGGCACTACGAGCAGTACTTC.

The rearrangement uses TRBV27 and TRBJ2-1; D perhaps matches TRBD2 (7 bases). Trimming removed 0 bases at V and 4 bases at J, with 13 bases between. The length of the CDR3 is 16 residues. Looked up from germline, CDR1 is MNHEY and CDR2 is SMNVEV (reference sequence). For the CDR3, the DNA is TGTGCCAGCAGTTTATCGGGCGGGGGCCGATACAATGAGCAGTTCTTC. Its translation: CASSLSGGGRYNEQFF.

The chain combines TRBV19 with TRBJ2-5; D gene uncertain. Germline-derived CDR1 and CDR2 are LNHDA and SQIVND (reference sequence). The ends were cut back, 5 bases at V and 1 base at J, with 8 bases in the middle. The CDR3 spans 13 residues. The CDR3 DNA sequence: TGTGCCAGTAGTGCGCTAACCCAAGAGACCCAGTACTTC. Translating it yields CASSALTQETQYF. Variable domain in full (rest from reference TRBV19 and TRBJ2-5): DGGITQSPKYLFRKEGQNVTLSCEQNLNHDAMYWYRQDPGQGLRLIYYSQIVNDFQKGDIAEGYSVSREKKESFPLTVTSAQKNPTAFYLCASSALTQETQYFGPGTRLLVL.